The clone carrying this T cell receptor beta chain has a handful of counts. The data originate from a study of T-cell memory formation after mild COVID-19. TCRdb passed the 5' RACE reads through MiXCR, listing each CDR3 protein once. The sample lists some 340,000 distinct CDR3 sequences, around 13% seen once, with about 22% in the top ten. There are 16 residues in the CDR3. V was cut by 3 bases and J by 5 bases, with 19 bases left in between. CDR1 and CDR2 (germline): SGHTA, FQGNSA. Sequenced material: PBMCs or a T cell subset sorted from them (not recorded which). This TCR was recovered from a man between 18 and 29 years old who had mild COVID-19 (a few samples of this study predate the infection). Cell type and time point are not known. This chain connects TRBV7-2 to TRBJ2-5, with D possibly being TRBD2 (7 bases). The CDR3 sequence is CASSLRLGGAVETQYF. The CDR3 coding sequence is TGTGCCAGCAGCTTGAGGTTGGGGGGGGCGGTGGAGACCCAGTACTTC.